This T cell receptor (beta chain) is drawn from a study of T-cell reconstitution after alpha-beta-depleted transplantation in children (dated by TCRdb to the mid-2010s). Concerning the study at large: Using TCR repertoire profiling, the study followed T-cell immune reconstitution in a quantitative way in children after TCRalphabeta/CD19-depleted allogeneic hematopoietic cell transplantation.

Libraries came from PCR. The sequencer listed for this sample is Illumina HiSeq 2500. Molecular barcoding was employed in the preparation of TCR libraries, with unique molecular identifiers being used to normalize TCRbeta repertoire quantification. The public sequencing data were trimmed at Q25 with fastp and processed into clonotypes with MiXCR by TCRdb, which kept only in-frame beta chains. Each record represents a unique CDR3 protein, reported with the most common genes and DNA among its rows. Present in this sample are 700,000 to 950,000 distinct CDR3 sequences, roughly 15% of which were seen just once. About 4.6% of the sample rests with the top ten. The sample's treatment or condition label is to be understood as: allogeneic hematopoietic cell transplantation with graft depleted of TCRalphabeta T cells and CD19 B cells. Transplant recipients were children who received TCRalphabeta/CD19-depleted allogeneic hematopoietic cell grafts.

What the study reported, not specific to this receptor: The apparently early alphabetaT-cell count recovery about two months after transplant was reportedly dependent on only several hundred rapidly expanded clones derived from non-depleted graft cells. Hyperexpanded clone frequencies declined over subsequent months; after one year, T-cell counts and TCRbeta diversity were mostly attributed to newly produced T cells. The high TCRbeta diversity at day 60 in some patients was ascribed to recipient T cells and intrathymic progenitors that had survived conditioning.

This clonotype appeared a few times. Its antigen specificity is not known. Nothing much larger sits one base from this clone, and base qualities are not available. The CDR3 holds 13 amino acids from the cysteine to the phenylalanine. Of all the DNA, just the CDR3 is kept, 39 bases in frame from base 1. Looking up the germline V gene yields CDR1 SQVTM and CDR2 ANQGSEA. Deletion took 6 bases off V and 6 bases off J, with a span of 15 bases between the germline ends. The V and J genes are TRBV29-1 and TRBJ2-1; the D gene is perhaps TRBD2, from 6 matching bases. The sample was PBMCs, mostly from graft donor cells, taken 360 days after TCRalphabeta/CD19-depleted stem cell transplant. This clonotype originated in a male patient between 10 and 17 years old who had a stem cell transplant for acute lymphoblastic leukemia, so the T cells may come from the graft donor. In nucleotide form, the sequence is TGCAGCGTGACCGCGGGGCTAAGCAATGAGCAGTTCTTC. Translated, it reads CSVTAGLSNEQFF.